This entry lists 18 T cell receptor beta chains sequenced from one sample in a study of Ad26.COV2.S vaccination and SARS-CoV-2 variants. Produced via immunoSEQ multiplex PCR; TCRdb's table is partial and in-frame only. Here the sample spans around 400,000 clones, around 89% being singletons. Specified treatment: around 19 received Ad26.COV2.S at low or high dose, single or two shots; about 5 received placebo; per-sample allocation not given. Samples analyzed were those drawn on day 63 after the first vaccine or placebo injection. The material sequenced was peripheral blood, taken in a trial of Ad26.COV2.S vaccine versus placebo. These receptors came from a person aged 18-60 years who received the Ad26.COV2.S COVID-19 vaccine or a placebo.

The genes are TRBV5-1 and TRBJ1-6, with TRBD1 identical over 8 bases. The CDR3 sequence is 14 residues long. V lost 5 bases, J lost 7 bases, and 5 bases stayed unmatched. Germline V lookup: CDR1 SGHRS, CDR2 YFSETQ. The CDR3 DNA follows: TGCGCCAGCAGGCTAACAGGGGGAAATTCACCCCTCCACTTT. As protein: CASRLTGGNSPLHF. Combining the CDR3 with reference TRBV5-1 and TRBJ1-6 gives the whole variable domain KAGVTQTPRYLIKTRGQQVTLSCSPISGHRSVSWYQQTPGQGLQFLFEYFSETQRNKGNFPGRFSGRQFSNSRSEMNVSTLELGDSALYLCASRLTGGNSPLHFGNGTRLTVT.

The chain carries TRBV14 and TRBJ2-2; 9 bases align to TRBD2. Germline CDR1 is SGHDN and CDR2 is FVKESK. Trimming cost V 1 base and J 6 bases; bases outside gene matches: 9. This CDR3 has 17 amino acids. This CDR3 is CASSQGKIAGAPGELFF. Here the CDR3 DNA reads TGTGCCAGCAGCCAAGGAAAGATAGCGGGAGCTCCCGGGGAGCTGTTTTTT.

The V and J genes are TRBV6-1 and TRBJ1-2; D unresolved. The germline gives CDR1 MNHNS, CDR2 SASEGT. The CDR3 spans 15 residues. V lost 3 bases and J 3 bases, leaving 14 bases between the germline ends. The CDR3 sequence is CASSELPRGHYGYTF. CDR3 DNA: TGTGCCAGCAGTGAGCTACCAAGAGGGCACTATGGCTACACCTTC.

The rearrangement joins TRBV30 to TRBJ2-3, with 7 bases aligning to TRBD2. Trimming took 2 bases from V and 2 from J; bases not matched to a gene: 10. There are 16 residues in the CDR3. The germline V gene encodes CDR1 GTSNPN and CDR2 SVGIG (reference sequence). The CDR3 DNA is TGTGCCTGGAGTAGCGGGAACAACTTTTTCACAGATACGCAGTATTTT. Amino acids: CAWSSGNNFFTDTQYF.

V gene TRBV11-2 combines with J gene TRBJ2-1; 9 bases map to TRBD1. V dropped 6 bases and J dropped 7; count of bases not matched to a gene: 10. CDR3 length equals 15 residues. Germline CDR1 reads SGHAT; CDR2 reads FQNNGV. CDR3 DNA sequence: TGTGCCAGCAGTGTCCTACAGGGGGCTTATAATGAGCAGTTCTTC. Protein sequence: CASSVLQGAYNEQFF.

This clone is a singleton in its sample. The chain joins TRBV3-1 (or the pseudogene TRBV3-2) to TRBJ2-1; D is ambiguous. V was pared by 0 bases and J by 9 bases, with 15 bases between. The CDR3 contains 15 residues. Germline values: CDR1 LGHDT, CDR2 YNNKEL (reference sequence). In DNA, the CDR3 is TGTGCCAGCAGCCAAGACAACTTCCGACGGGCTGAGCAGTTCTTC. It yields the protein CASSQDNFRRAEQFF.

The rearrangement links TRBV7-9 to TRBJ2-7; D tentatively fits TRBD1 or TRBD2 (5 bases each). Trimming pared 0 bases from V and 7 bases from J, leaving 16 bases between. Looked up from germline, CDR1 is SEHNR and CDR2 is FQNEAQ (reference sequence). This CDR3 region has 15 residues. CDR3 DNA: TGTGCCAGCAGCTTAGCTCTGGACTCCAACAGGGAGCAGTACTTC. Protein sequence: CASSLALDSNREQYF.

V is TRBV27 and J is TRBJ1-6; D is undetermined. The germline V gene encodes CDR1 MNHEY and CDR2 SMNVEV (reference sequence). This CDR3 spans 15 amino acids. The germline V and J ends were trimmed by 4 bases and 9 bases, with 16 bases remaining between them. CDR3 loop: CASSSKSPGGSPLHF. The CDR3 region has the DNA TGTGCCAGCAGTTCAAAGTCTCCGGGTGGTTCACCCCTCCACTTT.

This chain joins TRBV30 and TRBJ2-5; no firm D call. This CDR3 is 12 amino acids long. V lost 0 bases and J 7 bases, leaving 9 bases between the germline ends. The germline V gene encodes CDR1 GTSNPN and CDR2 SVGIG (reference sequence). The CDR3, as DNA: TGTGCCTGGAGTGTACGGCACTGGACCCAGTACTTC. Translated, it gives CAWSVRHWTQYF.

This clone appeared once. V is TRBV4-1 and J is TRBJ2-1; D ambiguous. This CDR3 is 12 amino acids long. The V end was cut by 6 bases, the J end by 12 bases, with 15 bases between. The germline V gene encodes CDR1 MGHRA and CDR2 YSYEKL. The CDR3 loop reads CASRTPPERQFF. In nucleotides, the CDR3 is TGCGCCAGCAGAACACCTCCGGAGAGGCAGTTCTTC.

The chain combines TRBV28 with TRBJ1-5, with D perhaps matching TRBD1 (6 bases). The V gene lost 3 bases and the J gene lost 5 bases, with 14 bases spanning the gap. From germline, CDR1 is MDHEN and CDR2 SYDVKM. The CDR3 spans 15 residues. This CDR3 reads CASSFQDRTDQPQHF. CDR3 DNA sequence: TGTGCCAGCAGTTTCCAAGACAGGACGGATCAGCCCCAGCATTTT.

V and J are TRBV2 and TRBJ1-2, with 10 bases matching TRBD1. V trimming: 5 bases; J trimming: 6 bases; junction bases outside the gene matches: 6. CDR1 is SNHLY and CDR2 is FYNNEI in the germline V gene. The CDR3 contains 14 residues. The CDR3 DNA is TGTGCCAGCAGTCGGGACAGGGGTATCGATGGCTACACCTTC. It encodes CASSRDRGIDGYTF.

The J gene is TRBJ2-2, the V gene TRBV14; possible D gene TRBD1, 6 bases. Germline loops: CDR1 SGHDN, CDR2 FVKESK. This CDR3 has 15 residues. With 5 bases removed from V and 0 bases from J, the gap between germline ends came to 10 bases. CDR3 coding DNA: TGTGCCAGCAGCGCACAGGGCTCGAACACCGGGGAGCTGTTTTTT. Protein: CASSAQGSNTGELFF.

The CDR3 spells CASSYTFRTGGNTIYF. Written as DNA, the CDR3 is TGTGCCAGCAGTTACACATTCCGGACGGGTGGAAACACCATATATTTT. This sequence joins TRBV6-5 and TRBJ1-3; D unresolved. Germline CDR1 is MNHEY and CDR2 is SVGAGI. The CDR3 has 16 residues. V lost 2 bases and J lost 3, with 14 bases in between.

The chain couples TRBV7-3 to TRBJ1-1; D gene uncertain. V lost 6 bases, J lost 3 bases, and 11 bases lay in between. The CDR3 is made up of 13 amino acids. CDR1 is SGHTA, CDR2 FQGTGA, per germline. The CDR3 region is CASSQEGDTEAFF. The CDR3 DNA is TGTGCCAGCAGTCAAGAGGGAGACACTGAAGCTTTCTTT.

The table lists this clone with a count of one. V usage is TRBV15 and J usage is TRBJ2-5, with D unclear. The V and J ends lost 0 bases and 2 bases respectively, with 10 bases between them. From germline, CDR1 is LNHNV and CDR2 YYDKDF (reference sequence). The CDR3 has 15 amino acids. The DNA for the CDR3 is TGTGCCACCAGCAGAGATCTAGGGTGGCAAGAGACCCAGTACTTC. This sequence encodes CATSRDLGWQETQYF.

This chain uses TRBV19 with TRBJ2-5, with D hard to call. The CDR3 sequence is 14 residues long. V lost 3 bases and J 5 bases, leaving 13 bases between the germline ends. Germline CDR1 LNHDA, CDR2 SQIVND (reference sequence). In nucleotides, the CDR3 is TGTGCCAGTAGTATCCCCGGCCTGGGGGAGACCCAGTACTTC. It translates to CASSIPGLGETQYF.

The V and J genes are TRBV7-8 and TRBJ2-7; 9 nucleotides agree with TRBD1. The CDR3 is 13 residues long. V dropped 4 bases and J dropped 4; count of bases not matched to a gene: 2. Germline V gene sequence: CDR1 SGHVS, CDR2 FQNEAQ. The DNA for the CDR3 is TGTGCCAGCAGCTCGGACAGGGGTTACGAGCAGTACTTC. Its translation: CASSSDRGYEQYF.